Many counts were recorded for the clone carrying this TCR beta chain. The target antigen is unknown. The data derive from a study of T cells in Graves' hyperthyroidism and ophthalmopathy. Study-wide findings and caveats: Most expanded thyroid clonotypes above 0.001 also appeared in blood. Ophthalmopathy could be told apart from stable hyperthyroidism with a 13 V-J model. Model predictions of ophthalmopathy came a median approximately 6 months before onset.

RNA transcripts were the template for amplifying TCR beta CDR3 regions. TCR CDR3 underwent first-round RT-PCR with the HTBI primer set. TCRdb reprocessed the multiplex PCR reads via MiXCR and lists one record per CDR3 protein. The sample shows around 500,000 distinct CDR3 sequences, around 14% of them seen only once. CDR1 is SGHDN and CDR2 is FVKESK in the germline V gene. Trimming at V came to 4 bases and at J to 0 bases, leaving 9 bases not matched to a gene. The CDR3 totals 16 residues. This clonotype originated in a woman aged 18-29 years with Graves' hyperthyroidism. J is TRBJ2-7 and V is TRBV14, with 7 bases matching TRBD1. The sequenced sample was blood. The CDR3: CASSPSGQAGSYEQYF. The DNA of the CDR3 is TGTGCCAGCAGCCCGTCCGGACAGGCCGGCTCCTACGAGCAGTACTTC. The variable domain in full, with the rest retrieved from reference TRBV14 and TRBJ2-7, is EAGVTQFPSHSVIEKGQTVTLRCDPISGHDNLYWYRRVMGKEIKFLLHFVKESKQDESGMPNNRFLAERTGGTYSTLKVQPAELEDSGVYFCASSPSGQAGSYEQYFGPGTRLTVT.